The T cell receptor (beta chain) described here comes from a study of T cells in Graves' hyperthyroidism and ophthalmopathy. Study-level points and caveats: Among clonotypes expanded in thyroid above 0.001, most were also found in blood.

This clonotype was recorded many times. Its specificity is not known. Patients affected by ophthalmopathy presented a Clinical Activity Score of at least 3, a NOSPECS grade of at least 4, and disease duration below 3 months. RNA transcripts gave rise to amplified TCR beta CDR3 regions. The TCR CDR3 was amplified in a first-round RT-PCR using the HTBI primer set. TCRdb reprocessed the multiplex PCR reads via MiXCR and lists one record per CDR3 protein. Counted here are a few hundred thousand distinct CDR3 sequences, about an eighth occurring once; the ten biggest clones make up 34%. This CDR3 spans 15 amino acids. Germline values: CDR1 MDHEN, CDR2 SYDVKM. Trimming cost V 1 base and J 0 bases, with 10 bases left between them.

The chain uses TRBV28 and TRBJ2-7; D gene uncertain. Sequencing input: blood. The TCR was taken from a woman aged 40-49 years with Graves' ophthalmopathy. The CDR3 region is CASSLYPGSSYEQYF. The CDR3 coding sequence is TGTGCCAGCAGTTTATATCCTGGTAGCTCCTACGAGCAGTACTTC.